A single sample is the source of the 24 T cell receptor beta chains below, sequenced in a study of blood T cell repertoires in COVID-19. Profiled with immunoSEQ multiplex PCR; TCRdb holds only in-frame clones, not every one. The table lists tens of thousands of clones, 80% to 90% of them singletons. Sequenced material: peripheral blood. The source of these receptors is a woman of 80 years or more with acute or convalescent COVID-19.

The V and J genes are TRBV27 and TRBJ2-7, with TRBD2 identical over 12 bases. Germline V gene lookup returns CDR1 MNHEY and CDR2 SMNVEV (reference sequence). V shed 4 bases, J shed 3 bases, and the junction held 10 bases outside the gene matches. This CDR3 is built from 17 residues. The CDR3 is CASSSPRLAGASYEQYF. CDR3 nucleotides: TGTGCCAGCAGTTCCCCCCGACTAGCGGGAGCTAGCTACGAGCAGTACTTC.

The count of this clone is one. V and J are TRBV7-8 and TRBJ1-2; D gene unclear. The length of the CDR3 is 14 residues. Between the trimmed V and J ends, which lost 5 bases and 8 bases, there was a span of 18 bases. The germline gives CDR1 SGHVS, CDR2 FQNEAQ. The CDR3 spells CASSPWTAQRGYTF. CDR3 DNA: TGTGCCAGCAGCCCTTGGACCGCCCAGCGGGGCTACACCTTC.

The CDR3 DNA is TGTGCCATCAGTGAGTCGTCCGGGACAGGGGGTTTTTTTGGCTACACCTTC. Translating gives CAISESSGTGGFFGYTF. The genes are TRBV10-3 and TRBJ1-2; 11 nucleotides match TRBD1. The CDR3 extends over 17 amino acids. Germline trimming cut 0 bases from V and 7 bases from J; bases unmatched to any gene: 10. In germline, CDR1 is ENHRY, CDR2 SYGVKD.

This chain joins TRBV19 and TRBJ2-5; 7 bases match TRBD1. The germline CDR1 and CDR2 sequences are LNHDA and SQIVND (reference sequence). The CDR3 extends over 15 amino acids. After removal of 4 bases from V and 4 bases from J, the junction contained 9 bases not matched to a gene. The CDR3 is CASSNYRGSSETQYF. Written as DNA, the CDR3 is TGTGCCAGTAGTAACTACAGGGGATCGTCAGAGACCCAGTACTTC.

The chain links TRBV12-5 to TRBJ2-3; D not resolved. The germline V and J ends were trimmed by 0 bases and 5 bases, with 6 bases remaining between them. This CDR3 comprises 13 residues. Germline V gives CDR1 LGHNT, CDR2 FRNRAP. CDR3 DNA: TGTGCTAGTGGTTTGGTACTTGTAGATACGCAGTATTTT. Its protein product is CASGLVLVDTQYF.

DNA of the CDR3: TGTGCCAGCAGCGTAGAAGTTAGTTCTGGCTATGGCTACACCTTC. Translating it yields CASSVEVSSGYGYTF. The V call is TRBV9, the J call TRBJ1-2; D remains unclear. CDR1 SGDLS and CDR2 YYNGEE come from the germline V gene. The CDR3 is 15 residues long. V was cut by 0 bases and J by 4 bases, with 13 bases left in between.

The J gene is TRBJ2-5, the V gene TRBV10-3; a weak D match, TRBD2 (5 bases). The CDR3 is 14 amino acids. The germline gives CDR1 ENHRY, CDR2 SYGVKD. The ends were cut back, 3 bases at V and 5 bases at J, with 13 bases in the middle. CDR3 sequence: CAISDRVTRETQYF. The CDR3 DNA is TGTGCCATCAGTGACCGGGTTACTAGGGAGACCCAGTACTTC.

V usage is TRBV29-1 and J usage is TRBJ1-2; D is uncertain. The CDR3 runs 12 residues. The germline V and J ends were trimmed by 4 bases and 7 bases, with 13 bases remaining between them. From germline, CDR1 is SQVTM and CDR2 ANQGSEA. The CDR3 reads CSVVSPPVGYTF. The CDR3 DNA follows: TGCAGCGTTGTTTCCCCGCCAGTTGGCTACACCTTC.

CDR3 nucleotide sequence: TGTGCCACCACCTCAGGCAATGAGCAGTTCTTC. Translating gives CATTSGNEQFF. V usage is TRBV24-1 and J usage is TRBJ2-1; D gene uncertain. V lost 8 bases to trimming and J lost 6 bases, with 7 bases between them. The CDR3 runs 11 residues. Germline V gene sequence: CDR1 KGHDR, CDR2 SFDVKD.

There are a few counts of this clone. The CDR3 nucleotides are TGCGCCAGCAGAGAGACAGGGTCGGCCACTGAAGCTTTCTTT. This gives the protein CASRETGSATEAFF. The chain employs TRBV5-1 and TRBJ1-1; 7 bases are a match to TRBD1. Trimming at V came to 5 bases and at J to 4 bases, leaving 8 bases not matched to a gene. CDR3 size: 14 residues. The germline gives CDR1 SGHRS, CDR2 YFSETQ.

The chain links TRBV2 to TRBJ1-2; the D gene is possibly TRBD1 (5 bases). This CDR3 contains 13 residues. The ends were cut back, 6 bases at V and 4 bases at J, with 12 bases in the middle. Per the germline V gene, CDR1 is SNHLY and CDR2 is FYNNEI. CDR3 coding DNA: TGTGCCAGCAGACAGGCGGGGTTCTATGGCTACACCTTC. It encodes CASRQAGFYGYTF.

The rearrangement joins TRBV6-5 to TRBJ2-3, with 10 bases that match TRBD2. The V gene's germline CDR1 is MNHEY and CDR2 SVGAGI. J was trimmed by 1 base and V by 2 bases; bases with no gene match: 3. The CDR3 is made up of 16 amino acids. In DNA, the CDR3 is TGTGCCAGCAGTTACGCCGGGACTAGCGGCACAGATACGCAGTATTTT. It specifies CASSYAGTSGTDTQYF.

The chain carries TRBV4-1 and TRBJ2-7; 10 nucleotides match TRBD2. V gave up 4 bases and J gave up 3 bases; unmatched junction bases: 6. The germline V gene has CDR1 MGHRA and CDR2 YSYEKL. CDR3 length equals 15 residues. The CDR3 spells CASSPGLAVGYEQYF. DNA of the CDR3: TGCGCCAGCAGCCCCGGACTAGCGGTAGGCTACGAGCAGTACTTC.

V and J are TRBV28 and TRBJ1-3; weak D call: TRBD1 (6 bases). Trimming pared 6 bases from V and 0 bases from J, leaving 12 bases between. Germline CDR1 reads MDHEN; CDR2 reads SYDVKM. The CDR3 has 15 residues. CDR3 bases: TGTGCCAGCAGCTCTACAGGGAACTCTGGAAACACCATATATTTT. Its translation is CASSSTGNSGNTIYF. The full variable domain, completed using reference TRBV28 and TRBJ1-3, is DVKVTQSSRYLVKRTGEKVFLECVQDMDHENMFWYRQDPGLGLRLIYFSYDVKMKEKGDIPEGYSVSREKKERFSLILESASTNQTSMYLCASSSTGNSGNTIYFGEGSWLTVV.

The chain carries TRBV7-2 and TRBJ1-5, with D uncertain. The CDR3 spans 12 residues. With 2 bases removed from V and 4 bases from J, the gap between germline ends came to 3 bases. Germline V lookup: CDR1 SGHTA, CDR2 FQGNSA. The CDR3 loop is CASSLSNQPQHF. CDR3 in DNA: TGTGCCAGCAGCTTATCTAATCAGCCCCAGCATTTT.

This chain's CDR3 is CASSRGTGGFGKLFF. The CDR3 nucleotides read TGTGCCAGCAGTCGAGGGACAGGTGGTTTCGGAAAACTGTTTTTT. The rearrangement joins TRBV6-5 to TRBJ1-4, with 8 bases fitting TRBD1. In germline, CDR1 is MNHEY, CDR2 SVGAGI. There are 15 residues in the CDR3. The V segment lost 5 bases and the J segment 10 bases; nucleotides outside the gene matches: 12.

This chain connects TRBV30 to TRBJ1-2, with 11 bases identical to TRBD1. This CDR3 comprises 15 residues. Germline CDR1 reads GTSNPN; CDR2 reads SVGIG (reference sequence). The trim removed 2 bases at V and 4 bases at J, leaving 6 bases unmatched. The CDR3 protein is CAWSSRDRGFYGYTF. DNA for the CDR3: TGTGCCTGGAGTTCTAGGGACAGGGGGTTCTATGGCTACACCTTC. The full variable domain, rest sourced from reference TRBV30 and TRBJ1-2, is SQTIHQWPATLVQPVGSPLSLECTVEGTSNPNLYWYRQAAGRGLQLLFYSVGIGQISSEVPQNLSASRPQDRQFILSSKKLLLSDSGFYLCAWSSRDRGFYGYTFGSGTRLTVV.

This chain uses TRBV2 with TRBJ1-3, with no clear D. The V end was cut by 2 bases, the J end by 2 bases, with 13 bases between. Germline CDR1 is SNHLY and CDR2 is FYNNEI. CDR3 length equals 16 residues. CDR3 sequence (DNA): TGTGCCAGCAGTGAAAGGCAGCCCCGGGCTGGAAACACCATATATTTT. Amino acids: CASSERQPRAGNTIYF.

The chain carries TRBV27 and TRBJ1-2, with D maybe TRBD1 (6 bases). The CDR3 runs to 16 residues. CDR1 MNHEY and CDR2 SMNVEV come from the germline V gene (reference sequence). V was shortened by 2 bases and J by 3 bases, with 16 bases between the two germline ends. Written as DNA, the CDR3 is TGTGCCAGCAGTTTAAAGGTCCCCAGGGGTGACTATGGCTACACCTTC. Translated, it gives CASSLKVPRGDYGYTF.

This chain links TRBV18 with TRBJ1-6, with TRBD1 matching over 8 bases. CDR1 is KGHSH and CDR2 is LQKENI in the germline V gene. With 5 bases clipped from V and 10 bases from J, the junction kept 4 bases outside the gene matches. CDR3 length: 13 amino acids. Here the CDR3 reads CASSTDRDSPLHF. In DNA form, the CDR3 reads TGTGCCAGCTCAACGGACAGGGACTCACCCCTCCACTTT.

The chain recombines TRBV20-1 with TRBJ2-3; no reliable D call. The V end lost 5 bases, the J end lost 4 bases, and 7 bases lay between the germline ends. The CDR3 runs to 11 residues. Per germline, CDR1 DFQATT and CDR2 SNEGSKA (reference sequence). CDR3 loop: CSAPSADTQYF. In nucleotides, the CDR3 is TGCAGTGCTCCCTCGGCAGATACGCAGTATTTT.

The chain combines TRBV9 with TRBJ1-2; TRBD1 is a possible D gene (6 bases). V lost 4 bases, J lost 8 bases, and 21 bases lay in between. Germline CDR1 SGDLS, CDR2 YYNGEE. The CDR3 extends over 15 amino acids. The CDR3 region is CASSSRGVGAWGYTF. The CDR3 DNA is TGTGCCAGCAGCTCCCGAGGCGTGGGGGCGTGGGGCTACACCTTC.

V gene TRBV15 combines with J gene TRBJ2-7, with 11 positions matching TRBD2. The germline V gene encodes CDR1 LNHNV and CDR2 YYDKDF (reference sequence). V lost 5 bases to trimming and J lost 0 bases; unmatched junction nucleotides: 6. This CDR3 is 16 amino acids long. CDR3 sequence reads: CATSDPTSGVSYEQYF. The CDR3 DNA is TGTGCCACCAGCGACCCGACTAGCGGGGTCTCCTACGAGCAGTACTTC.

This chain links TRBV2 with TRBJ2-1, with a weak D call TRBD2 (6 bases). Trimming left V 4 bases short and J 10 bases short, with 8 bases between. Germline V gene sequence: CDR1 SNHLY, CDR2 FYNNEI. This CDR3 is built from 11 residues. CDR3 DNA sequence: TGTGCCAGCAGTGTTCGGGAGGAGCAGTTCTTC. As protein: CASSVREEQFF.